The sequence of this T cell receptor beta chain was determined in a study of cytomegalovirus exposure and HLA in healthy donors. Both 60 Vbeta primers and 13 Jbeta primers went into the PCR. Profiling relied on immunoSEQ multiplex PCR, and the TCRdb table lists in-frame clones only, not all of them. This sample has roughly 100,000 clones, with 60% to 85% found just once. Germline V gene lookup returns CDR1 MDHEN and CDR2 SYDVKM. V lost 2 bases, J lost 6 bases, and 9 bases lay in between. The CDR3 has 13 residues. Sequencing was done on a sample of PBMCs. The sequence was collected from a woman aged 18-29 years in good health and CMV-seropositive. The rearrangement joins TRBV28 to TRBJ2-3; the D gene is possibly TRBD1 (5 bases). The CDR3: CASSLTGGDTQYF. The CDR3 region has the DNA TGTGCCAGCAGTTTAACAGGTGGGGATACGCAGTATTTT. Full variable domain (rest looked up from reference TRBV28 and TRBJ2-3): DVKVTQSSRYLVKRTGEKVFLECVQDMDHENMFWYRQDPGLGLRLIYFSYDVKMKEKGDIPEGYSVSREKKERFSLILESASTNQTSMYLCASSLTGGDTQYFGPGTRLTVL.